These T cell receptor beta chains were read from a single sample in a study of glioma-infiltrating T cells. One entry per CDR3 protein results from TCRdb running MiXCR on the multiplex PCR reads. The sample carries around 180,000 distinct CDR3 sequences, roughly two fifths recorded once. Sequencing input: glioma tissue, nonneoplastic brain tissue, or PBMCs (not recorded which). The receptors stem from a human donor with low-grade glioma or glioblastoma, undergoing nonglioma brain surgery, or in good health (not recorded which). CDR3s include the opening cysteine and the closing phenylalanine or tryptophan. The D gene is left open where the match is weak. Only part of the rows carry a size: once, few, many, or a class if the clone is expanded.

TGTGCCAGTAAGTACCGGGACAGGAGCAATCAGCCCCAGCATTTT,CASKYRDRSNQPQHF,large,TRBJ1-5,TRBD1,TRBV19
TGTGCCAGCAGCTTAGATGGAAGCTGGCTTAGTACGAACACCGGGGAGCTGTTTTTT,CASSLDGSWLSTNTGELFF,NA,TRBJ2-2,NA,TRBV11-2
TGTGCCAGCAGCTTAGTCAGCGGGTACACAGATACGCAGTATTTT,CASSLVSGYTDTQYF,many,TRBJ2-3,NA,TRBV11-2
TGTGCCAGCAGCCAATACGAAGAGACCCAGTACTTC,CASSQYEETQYF,many,TRBJ2-5,NA,TRBV3-1
TGTGCCAGCAGCCCAAGACTAGCGGCGCACACAGATACGCAATATTTT,CASSPRLAAHTDTQYF,few,TRBJ2-3,TRBD2,TRBV7-8
TGTGCCACCAGTGGGGACAGCCCCGGGGAGCTGTTTTTT,CATSGDSPGELFF,many,TRBJ2-2,TRBD1,TRBV24-1
TGTGCCAGCAGCAGAAAGCTAGAGATCAAAGAGACCCAGTACTTC,CASSRKLEIKETQYF,NA,TRBJ2-5,NA,TRBV28
TGTGCCAGCAGCCCCGACGGAGTAGAGGCCCAGTACTTC,CASSPDGVEAQYF,NA,TRBJ2-5,NA,TRBV7-9
TGTGCCAGCAGCTTATTCCGCAGGGGTCAAGGAGAGCAGTACTTC,CASSLFRRGQGEQYF,NA,TRBJ2-7,NA,TRBV7-6
TGTGCCAGCAGCCCCGAAGTAGCCAAAAACATTCAGTACTTC,CASSPEVAKNIQYF,NA,TRBJ2-4,NA,TRBV7-9
TGTGCTAGTGGTCTCGGGGACTTCAGCTTCACAGATACGCAGTATTTT,CASGLGDFSFTDTQYF,NA,TRBJ2-3,NA,TRBV12-5
TGTGCCAGCAGCCGTACCCAGCTAGGGGGAAGAGATACGCAGTATTTT,CASSRTQLGGRDTQYF,NA,TRBJ2-3,NA,TRBV11-2
TGTGCTAGCAGTCCAACAGGGTGTAGCAATCAGCCCCAGCATTTT,CASSPTGCSNQPQHF,NA,TRBJ1-5,NA,TRBV28
TGTGCCACCAAGATTAGGGTGGGGAGGCAAGAGACCCAGTACTTC,CATKIRVGRQETQYF,few,TRBJ2-5,NA,TRBV15
TGTGCCAGCAGTACGCATGAGCAGTTCTTC,CASSTHEQFF,many,TRBJ2-1,NA,TRBV2
TGTGCCAGCAGTTTGACAGTTAATAATTCACCCCTCCACTTT,CASSLTVNNSPLHF,many,TRBJ1-6,NA,TRBV12-3/TRBV12-4
TGTGCCATTAGCCGGGACCTGACCCACAATGAGCAGTTCTTC,CAISRDLTHNEQFF,once,TRBJ2-1,NA,TRBV19
TGCGCCAGCAGCTTGGACAGGGGGAGCGGCTACACCTTC,CASSLDRGSGYTF,NA,TRBJ1-2,TRBD1,TRBV5-1
TGTGCCAGCAGCTTGAATTTGCAGGAGGTGCAGCCCCAGCATTTT,CASSLNLQEVQPQHF,NA,TRBJ1-5,NA,TRBV5-4
TGTGCCAGCATGGAGGCAGGGGCGTACGAGCAGTACTTC,CASMEAGAYEQYF,many,TRBJ2-7,NA,TRBV28
TGTGCCAGCAGCCCAGCGAGCTCTGGAAACACCATATATTTT,CASSPASSGNTIYF,few,TRBJ1-3,NA,TRBV3-1
TGTGCCAGCGTTCGGGACAGCCAAGAGACCCAGTACTTC,CASVRDSQETQYF,many,TRBJ2-5,TRBD1,TRBV28
TGTGCCAGCAGCTGCGCTTCGACTAGTCCGGAGACCCAGTACTTC,CASSCASTSPETQYF,NA,TRBJ2-5,NA,TRBV7-2
TGCAGTGCGAAGCGGGTTTTGGAATACAATGAGCAGTTCTTC,CSAKRVLEYNEQFF,many,TRBJ2-1,NA,TRBV20-1
TGTGCCAGCAGCACGGGACAGGCTGTATACAATGAGCAGTTCTTC,CASSTGQAVYNEQFF,many,TRBJ2-1,TRBD1,TRBV5-4
TGTGCCAGCAGCGTTAGCAGGAGTTACAATGAGCAGTTATTC,CASSVSRSYNEQLF,NA,TRBJ2-1,NA,TRBV27
TGTGCCAGCAGCGATCTAGCGGGCACAGATACGCAGTATTTT,CASSDLAGTDTQYF,many,TRBJ2-3,TRBD2,TRBV7-9
TGTGCCAGCAGCTTCGTTAGCGGTTCTAGCACAGATACGCAGTATTTT,CASSFVSGSSTDTQYF,many,TRBJ2-3,NA,TRBV7-9
TGTGCCAGCAGCTTATTCGGCCTAAACACTGAAGCTTTCTTT,CASSLFGLNTEAFF,many,TRBJ1-1,NA,TRBV7-2
TGTGCCACCAGTGATACAGGGGACGAGACCCAGTACTTC,CATSDTGDETQYF,NA,TRBJ2-5,TRBD1,TRBV24-1
TGCAGTGCTACCGAAAGACAGGGCCCCTACGAGCAGTACTTC,CSATERQGPYEQYF,many,TRBJ2-7,TRBD1,TRBV20-1
TGTGCCAGCAGCCAAGGCGACAGTTTTCTCGAGACCCAGTACTTC,CASSQGDSFLETQYF,many,TRBJ2-5,NA,TRBV14
TGTGCCAGCAGTACTCTTACCTACAACGAGCAGTACTTC,CASSTLTYNEQYF,once,TRBJ2-7,NA,TRBV27
TGTGCCAGCAGTTACTTGGGGAGGGCCGTAAACGAGCAGTACTTC,CASSYLGRAVNEQYF,NA,TRBJ2-7,TRBD2,TRBV6-6
TGTGCCAGCAGCCATGGGCCGCACGAGACTAATGAGCAGTTCTTC,CASSHGPHETNEQFF,few,TRBJ2-1,NA,TRBV4-2
TGCAGTGCTCAGCTCACTCTAGCGGCTGAGCAGTTCTTC,CSAQLTLAAEQFF,many,TRBJ2-1,TRBD2,TRBV20-1
TGTGCCAGCAGTCCCGGCGGACAGGGGTCCGGGGAGCTGTTTTTT,CASSPGGQGSGELFF,NA,TRBJ2-2,TRBD1,TRBV12-3/TRBV12-4
TGCGCCAGCAGCTTCCATGGGGTTAACGACGTAGGAGAGCAGTACTTC,CASSFHGVNDVGEQYF,NA,TRBJ2-7,NA,TRBV5-1
TGTGCCAGCTCGGGTAGGTACTCCTACGGGCAGTTCTTC,CASSGRYSYGQFF,once,TRBJ2-1,NA,TRBV28
TGTGCCAGCTCGCATAAACACAGGGTGGACTACGAGCAGTACTTC,CASSHKHRVDYEQYF,NA,TRBJ2-7,NA,TRBV18
TGCAGCGTCGCGGACAGCCAAGAGACCAAGTACTTC,CSVADSQETKYF,NA,TRBJ2-1,NA,TRBV29-1
TGTGCCAGCTCACCACCCATCGCACGCACGAACACTGAAGCTTTCTTT,CASSPPIARTNTEAFF,NA,TRBJ1-1,NA,TRBV18
TGTGCCAGCAGTCACAAGGTGGGACCAAACTATGGCTACACCTTC,CASSHKVGPNYGYTF,many,TRBJ1-2,NA,TRBV3-1
TGTGCCAGCAGCTCCACCACAGATACGCAGTATTTT,CASSSTTDTQYF,many,TRBJ2-3,NA,TRBV11-1
TGTGTTCTCCGGACAGAGAATCAGCCCCAGCATTTT,CVLRTENQPQHF,many,TRBJ1-5,NA,TRBV19
TGCGCCAGCACTCCCCCGGACAGCATCGCAGATACGCAGTATTTT,CASTPPDSIADTQYF,few,TRBJ2-3,NA,TRBV5-1
TGTGCCAGCAGCGCGGGACTAGCGGGAGGGCACGAGCAGTACTTC,CASSAGLAGGHEQYF,many,TRBJ2-7,TRBD2,TRBV4-2
TGTGCAAGTAGTATAGGTAGCGGGAGTTACAATGAGCAGTTCTTC,CASSIGSGSYNEQFF,NA,TRBJ2-1,TRBD2,TRBV19
TGTGCCAGCAGTGAGGGGGCGGATGCGCAGTATTTT,CASSEGADAQYF,NA,TRBJ2-3,TRBD1,TRBV6-6
TGTGCCAGCAGTTACGGAAGGTTCCACGAGCAGTACTTC,CASSYGRFHEQYF,many,TRBJ2-7,NA,TRBV6-6
TGTGCCACCAGTGTTCCTAGCGGGACCGCCGCAGATACGCAGTATTTT,CATSVPSGTAADTQYF,NA,TRBJ2-3,TRBD2,TRBV24-1
TGTGCCAGCAGCTTTTATGGCCGGGAGGGTAGCCATGAGCAGTTCTTC,CASSFYGREGSHEQFF,NA,TRBJ2-1,TRBD2,TRBV7-9
TGTGCCAGCAGTCTAGAAGCTGGAGATGAGCAGTTCTTC,CASSLEAGDEQFF,NA,TRBJ2-1,NA,TRBV6-4
TGTGCCAGCAGTTTAGGACAGGGAAATTCACCCCTCCACTTT,CASSLGQGNSPLHF,many,TRBJ1-6,TRBD1,TRBV28
TGTGCCAGTTCGACAGGACTACTCTACGAGCAGTACTTC,CASSTGLLYEQYF,NA,TRBJ2-7,NA,TRBV19
TGTGCCAGCAGCTTAAGGCGGACCATAGATGGAAACACCATATATTTT,CASSLRRTIDGNTIYF,NA,TRBJ1-3,NA,TRBV7-8
TGCAGTGAGGATAAGCAGTATTTT,CSEDKQYF,NA,TRBJ2-3,NA,TRBV20-1
TGTGCCATCAGTGAAGGGGCAGATACGCAGTATTTT,CAISEGADTQYF,many,TRBJ2-3,NA,TRBV10-3
TGTGCCACTGCCCAGGGAACCTCCCCCGAGCAGTACTTC,CATAQGTSPEQYF,NA,TRBJ2-7,NA,TRBV27
TGTGCCAGCAGTGCTCTCCAACAGGTGAATCAGCCCCAGCATTTT,CASSALQQVNQPQHF,few,TRBJ1-5,NA,TRBV2